Listed below are T cell receptor beta chains from one sample, sequenced in a study of cytomegalovirus exposure and HLA in healthy donors. Some clones are missing from TCRdb's copy, which holds only in-frame ones; the method was immunoSEQ multiplex PCR. Among 100,000 to 150,000 clones listed, roughly 81% were seen once. The specimen was PBMCs. The source is a woman in her thirties in good health and CMV-seronegative. CDR3s include the opening cysteine and the closing phenylalanine or tryptophan. D genes are given only for firm matches. Not all rows give a size; the values are once, few, many and, for expanded clones, a class.

D	V	J	size	CDR3	DNA
TRBD1	TRBV7-9	TRBJ1-6	-	CSSSFGDRGPVSPLHF	TGTTCCAGCAGCTTCGGGGACAGGGGCCCTGTGTCACCCCTCCACTTT
TRBD2	TRBV7-9	TRBJ2-5	-	CASSRGTSGRAIQETQYF	TGTGCCAGCAGCCGCGGGACTAGCGGGAGGGCCATCCAAGAGACCCAGTACTTC
TRBD2	TRBV5-6	TRBJ2-3	-	CASSLGLAGQTQYF	TGTGCCAGCAGCTTGGGACTAGCGGGACAGACGCAGTATTTT
-	TRBV7-2	TRBJ2-7	-	CASSVTDSYEQYF	TGTGCCAGCAGCGTCACTGACTCCTACGAGCAGTACTTC
TRBD1	TRBV6-5	TRBJ2-7	-	CASRIDRGGYEQYF	TGTGCCAGCAGGATAGACAGGGGTGGGTACGAGCAGTACTTC
-	TRBV5-1	TRBJ2-5	once	CASSLAQRVETQYF	TGCGCCAGCAGCTTGGCCCAACGCGTCGAGACCCAGTACTTC
-	TRBV29-1	TRBJ1-1	few	CSVGRPRGNTEAFF	TGCAGCGTTGGACGCCCTAGGGGGAACACTGAAGCTTTCTTT
TRBD1	TRBV5-6	TRBJ1-2	-	CASSMDRINYGYTF	TGTGCCAGCAGCATGGACAGGATTAACTATGGCTACACCTTC
-	TRBV6-5	TRBJ1-2	-	CASSYDRFRSGYTF	TGTGCCAGCAGTTACGACAGGTTTCGCTCTGGCTACACCTTC
-	TRBV6-5	TRBJ2-1	-	CASSYWSGGPWNEQFF	TGTGCCAGCAGTTACTGGTCGGGGGGCCCCTGGAATGAGCAGTTCTTC
-	TRBV9	TRBJ2-1	-	CASSVSRVGHNEQFF	TGTGCCAGCAGCGTAAGTAGAGTGGGGCACAATGAGCAGTTCTTC
-	TRBV7-9	TRBJ1-1	-	CSSSSTQDRNTEAFF	TGTTCCAGCAGCTCCACCCAGGACAGGAACACTGAAGCTTTCTTT
TRBD1	TRBV6-5	TRBJ2-2	-	CASSYRTGLLKLFF	TGTGCCAGCAGTTACCGGACAGGCTTATTGAAGCTGTTTTTT
TRBD2	TRBV29-1	TRBJ2-5	-	CSVEDLGPSGIQETQYF	TGCAGCGTTGAAGATCTCGGCCCTAGCGGGATCCAAGAGACCCAGTACTTC
TRBD2	TRBV29-1	TRBJ2-7	few	CSVGGGRAYEQYF	TGCAGCGTTGGGGGAGGGAGGGCCTACGAGCAGTACTTC
-	TRBV13	TRBJ2-7	-	CASSLRGHYEQYF	TGTGCCAGCAGCTTAAGGGGTCACTACGAGCAGTACTTC
-	TRBV7-9	TRBJ2-7	-	CASSSGDREQYF	TGTGCCAGCAGCTCAGGCGATCGAGAGCAGTACTTC
TRBD1	TRBV6-5	TRBJ2-4	-	CATRSGTGRNIQYF	TGTGCCACCCGATCCGGGACAGGGAGGAACATTCAGTACTTC
TRBD2	TRBV19	TRBJ2-5	-	CASSTTTGGQETQYF	TGTGCCAGTAGCACCACAACGGGGGGCCAAGAGACCCAGTACTTC
TRBD2	TRBV11-3	TRBJ2-7	few	CASSLGLAGFSSYEQYF	TGTGCCAGCAGCCTGGGACTAGCGGGCTTCAGCTCCTACGAGCAGTACTTC
TRBD1	TRBV2	TRBJ2-1	-	CAGDRNRLDEQFF	TGTGCCGGGGACAGGAATAGGTTAGATGAGCAGTTCTTC
-	TRBV7-9	TRBJ1-3	-	CASSDPQSPSGNTIYF	TGTGCCAGCAGCGATCCCCAGTCTCCATCTGGAAACACCATATATTTT
-	TRBV15	TRBJ1-3	-	CATSRQTPSTGRSGNTIYF	TGTGCCACCAGCAGACAAACCCCTTCGACAGGTCGCTCTGGAAACACCATATATTTT
-	TRBV4-1	TRBJ2-6	-	CASSQAPSAGANVLTF	TGCGCCAGCAGCCAAGCTCCCTCTGCTGGGGCCAACGTCCTGACTTTC
TRBD1	TRBV5-1	TRBJ1-2	-	CASRSGQGTDGYTF	TGCGCCAGCAGATCGGGACAGGGAACGGATGGCTACACCTTC
-	TRBV11-1	TRBJ1-4	-	CASQRAEGTNEKLFF	TGTGCCAGCCAGAGGGCAGAAGGAACTAATGAAAAACTGTTTTTT
-	TRBV7-9	TRBJ1-2	-	CASSLEDSYGYTF	TGTGCCAGCAGCTTAGAGGACTCCTATGGCTACACCTTC
-	TRBV7-6	TRBJ2-2	-	CASSPGHGQPSNTGELFF	TGTGCCAGCAGCCCCGGACACGGACAGCCTTCGAACACCGGGGAGCTGTTTTTT
-	TRBV2	TRBJ2-7	-	CASTLQLQYSPYEQYF	TGTGCCAGCACCCTTCAGCTACAATACAGTCCCTACGAGCAGTACTTC
TRBD2	TRBV11-2	TRBJ2-1	once	CASSSAGLAGDEQFF	TGTGCCAGCAGCTCAGCGGGACTAGCGGGAGATGAGCAGTTCTTC
TRBD1	TRBV18	TRBJ2-5	-	CASSHDLTGAQETQYF	TGTGCCAGCTCACACGACTTGACAGGGGCCCAAGAGACCCAGTACTTC
-	TRBV5-5	TRBJ2-4	-	CASSPPVTKNIQYF	TGTGCCAGCAGCCCCCCGGTGACCAAAAACATTCAGTACTTC
-	TRBV19	TRBJ1-5	-	CASSTTKYSNQPQHF	TGTGCCAGTAGTACCACAAAGTATAGCAATCAGCCCCAGCATTTT
TRBD1	TRBV5-1	TRBJ2-5	-	CASSQATGLYQETQYF	TGCGCCAGCAGCCAAGCGACAGGGTTGTACCAAGAGACCCAGTACTTC
-	TRBV9	TRBJ1-1	-	CASSVTLGGEAFF	TGTGCCAGCAGCGTAACCCTGGGGGGTGAAGCTTTCTTT
TRBD1	TRBV29-1	TRBJ1-2	-	CSVEDYWDRHENYGYTF	TGCAGCGTTGAAGATTATTGGGACAGACACGAAAACTATGGCTACACCTTC
TRBD1	TRBV6-1	TRBJ1-6	-	CASSETGGNSPLHF	TGTGCCAGCAGTGAGACAGGGGGCAATTCACCCCTCCACTTT
-	TRBV19	TRBJ2-1	few	CASSASVVTYNEQFF	TGTGCCAGTAGTGCCTCCGTAGTTACGTACAATGAGCAGTTCTTC
TRBD2	TRBV18	TRBJ2-2	-	CASSPSRGTNTGELFF	TGTGCCAGCTCACCCTCGCGGGGGACTAACACCGGGGAGCTGTTTTTT
TRBD1	TRBV5-1	TRBJ1-1	few	CASSSGTVGTEAFF	TGCGCCAGCAGCTCGGGGACAGTCGGGACTGAAGCTTTCTTT